Shown below are 27 T cell receptor beta chains from a single sample sequenced in a study of cytomegalovirus exposure and HLA in healthy donors. With 60 Vbeta and 13 Jbeta primers, the PCR was carried out. Data came from immunoSEQ multiplex PCR; TCRdb stores just in-frame clones and leaves some out. The sample lists 150,000 to 200,000 clones; about 80% were seen once. The material sequenced was PBMCs. These receptors were obtained from a woman aged 35 to 49 in good health and CMV-seronegative.

The chain employs TRBV7-6 and TRBJ1-5; D unclear. The CDR3 is made up of 17 amino acids. Trimming removed 5 bases at V and 2 bases at J, with 19 bases between. CDR1 SGHVS and CDR2 FNYEAQ come from the germline V gene. CDR3 loop: CASSADGGFVRNQPQHF. CDR3 nucleotide sequence: TGTGCCAGCAGCGCAGACGGAGGTTTCGTGCGCAATCAGCCCCAGCATTTT.

This chain links TRBV9 with TRBJ2-1; no reliable D call. Germline V lookup: CDR1 SGDLS, CDR2 YYNGEE. The V and J ends lost 3 bases and 6 bases respectively, with 10 bases between them. This CDR3 is 13 amino acids long. DNA for the CDR3: TGTGCCAGCAGCGAGTCAGCGCGCAATGAGCAGTTCTTC. Translated: CASSESARNEQFF. The entire variable domain, with the rest obtained from reference TRBV9 and TRBJ2-1, is as follows: DSGVTQTPKHLITATGQRVTLRCSPRSGDLSVYWYQQSLDQGLQFLIQYYNGEERAKGNILERFSAQQFPDLHSELNLSSLELGDSALYFCASSESARNEQFFGPGTRLTVL.

This sequence joins TRBV7-2 and TRBJ2-1; 13 bases line up with TRBD2. The CDR3 covers 18 residues. CDR1 SGHTA and CDR2 FQGNSA come from the germline V gene. Trimming cost V 0 bases and J 2 bases; bases outside gene matches: 4. The CDR3 bases are TGTGCCAGCAGCTTAGCTACTAGCGGGAGGGCGGCCTACAATGAGCAGTTCTTC. This gives the protein CASSLATSGRAAYNEQFF. Complete variable domain (other parts from reference TRBV7-2 and TRBJ2-1): GAGVSQSPSNKVTEKGKDVELRCDPISGHTALYWYRQSLGQGLEFLIYFQGNSAPDKSGLPSDRFSAERTGGSVSTLTIQRTQQEDSAVYLCASSLATSGRAAYNEQFFGPGTRLTVL.

Regarding this clone: The same CDR3 also results from other DNA sequences found in this sample. The chain joins TRBV19 to TRBJ1-1, with D unresolved. The CDR3 is made up of 13 amino acids. V was trimmed by 0 bases and J by 5 bases, leaving 7 bases between them. Germline lookup yields CDR1 LNHDA and CDR2 SQIVND (reference sequence). CDR3 DNA: TGTGCCAGTAGTATAGACCGCGAGACTGAAGCTTTCTTT. Its protein is CASSIDRETEAFF. Full variable domain (missing parts from reference TRBV19 and TRBJ1-1): DGGITQSPKYLFRKEGQNVTLSCEQNLNHDAMYWYRQDPGQGLRLIYYSQIVNDFQKGDIAEGYSVSREKKESFPLTVTSAQKNPTAFYLCASSIDRETEAFFGQGTRLTVV.

The chain carries TRBV6-5 and TRBJ1-1; a possible D gene is TRBD1 (6 bases). CDR1 is MNHEY and CDR2 is SVGAGI in the germline V gene. V gave up 7 bases and J gave up 1 base, with 10 bases separating them. This CDR3 has 13 amino acids. The CDR3 nucleotides are TGTGCCAGCACTACGACAGGGAACACTGAAGCTTTCTTT. Translation gives CASTTTGNTEAFF.

The sample holds a few counts of this clone. This chain joins TRBV29-1 and TRBJ2-1; possibly TRBD1 for D (6 bases). Trimming pared 0 bases from V and 12 bases from J, leaving 18 bases between. Germline V gene lookup returns CDR1 SQVTM and CDR2 ANQGSEA. The CDR3 spans 14 residues. The CDR3 is CSVEDATGLLVQFF. Written as DNA, the CDR3 is TGCAGCGTTGAAGACGCGACAGGCCTTTTAGTGCAGTTCTTC.

This chain connects TRBV6-6 to TRBJ2-7, with D possibly matching TRBD1 (6 bases). This CDR3 is 15 amino acids long. Trimming shortened V by 5 bases and J by 4 bases, and 18 bases separated the two germline ends. Per germline, CDR1 MNHNY and CDR2 SVGAGI (reference sequence). CDR3 sequence (DNA): TGTGCCAGCAGTCCAATGGCAGGGGCGACGTACGAGCAGTACTTC. Translated, it gives CASSPMAGATYEQYF.

The chain uses TRBV11-2 and TRBJ1-1; 10 nucleotides line up with TRBD1. This CDR3 has 16 residues. V dropped 4 bases and J dropped 1; count of bases not matched to a gene: 6. CDR1 is SGHAT, CDR2 FQNNGV, per germline. The DNA for the CDR3 is TGTGCCAGCAGCTCCAGCTGGGACAGGGGGAACACTGAAGCTTTCTTT. Translating it yields CASSSSWDRGNTEAFF.

The chain carries TRBV7-8 and TRBJ2-1; 10 bases agree with TRBD1. Germline loops: CDR1 SGHVS, CDR2 FQNEAQ. The CDR3 loop spans 15 amino acids. V lost 8 bases, J lost 4 bases, and 8 bases stayed unmatched. CDR3 nucleotides: TGTGCCAGCCGTACTCAGGGACAGGGGTACAATGAGCAGTTCTTC. Protein: CASRTQGQGYNEQFF.

This clone was seen more than once but under ten times. The rearrangement uses TRBV7-2 and TRBJ1-2, with TRBD1 matching over 9 bases. Germline lookup yields CDR1 SGHTA and CDR2 FQGNSA. J lost 6 bases, V lost 5 bases, and 4 bases had no gene match. The CDR3 loop spans 13 amino acids. CDR3 DNA: TGTGCCAGCAGCACGACAGGGGGAGATGGCTACACCTTC. As protein: CASSTTGGDGYTF.

This clone was seen more than once but under ten times. V gene TRBV2 combines with J gene TRBJ2-1; TRBD2 matches at 7 bases. The germline V gene encodes CDR1 SNHLY and CDR2 FYNNEI. CDR3 length: 11 amino acids. V was clipped by 9 bases and J by 5 bases; unmatched bases: 1. CDR3 in amino acids: CARRGDNEQFF. The DNA of the CDR3 is TGTGCCAGACGGGGGGACAATGAGCAGTTCTTC.

This clone appeared once. V gene TRBV15 combines with J gene TRBJ1-2, with TRBD1 as a possible D gene (5 bases). Germline V gives CDR1 LNHNV, CDR2 YYDKDF (reference sequence). V lost 0 bases and J lost 0, with 14 bases in between. The CDR3 consists of 17 residues. CDR3 sequence (DNA): TGTGCCACCAGCAGAGATTTTGTTACAGGAGCTAACTATGGCTACACCTTC. Its translation is CATSRDFVTGANYGYTF.

J is TRBJ2-1 and V is TRBV6-4; perhaps TRBD1 as D (5 bases). The CDR3 contains 16 residues. V gave up 4 bases and J gave up 0 bases, with 13 bases separating them. CDR1 is MRHNA, CDR2 SNTAGT, per germline. The CDR3 coding sequence is TGTGCCAGCAGTGCGCAGGGCTGGAGCTCCTACAATGAGCAGTTCTTC. This gives the protein CASSAQGWSSYNEQFF.

The rearrangement joins TRBV27 to TRBJ2-3; TRBD2 agrees at 10 bases. Looked up from germline, CDR1 is MNHEY and CDR2 is SMNVEV (reference sequence). With V trimmed by 2 bases and J by 4 bases, 9 bases remained unmatched. The CDR3 contains 17 residues. This chain's CDR3 is CASSLIWSGRASDTQYF. The CDR3 coding sequence is TGTGCCAGCAGTTTAATCTGGAGCGGGAGGGCGTCAGATACGCAGTATTTT.

The rearrangement uses TRBV5-3 and TRBJ2-7; maybe TRBD2 (5 bases). TRBV5-3 is placed among ORFs of uncertain function. This CDR3 has 16 amino acids. Trimming took 0 bases from V and 0 from J, leaving 13 bases between them. The CDR3 sequence is CARSLALGGSSYEQYV. CDR3 DNA: TGTGCCAGAAGCTTGGCCTTGGGTGGGAGCTCCTACGAGCAGTACGTC.

The J gene is TRBJ2-7, the V gene TRBV4-3; D gene uncertain. CDR1 LGHNA and CDR2 YSLEER come from the germline V gene. This CDR3 spans 14 amino acids. Between the trimmed V and J ends, which lost 0 bases and 0 bases, there was a span of 6 bases. In DNA, the CDR3 is TGCGCCAGCAGCCAAGATCACACCTCCTACGAGCAGTACTTC. Encoded protein: CASSQDHTSYEQYF.

The chain employs TRBV6-5 and TRBJ1-1, with D tentatively TRBD1 (5 bases). CDR3 length: 15 residues. The germline V gene encodes CDR1 MNHEY and CDR2 SVGAGI. The V gene lost 0 bases and the J gene lost 3 bases, with 11 bases spanning the gap. The chain's CDR3 is CASSYSIRAHTEAFF. The CDR3 nucleotides read TGTGCCAGCAGTTACTCGATCAGGGCTCACACTGAAGCTTTCTTT.

This rearrangement joins TRBV9 to TRBJ1-1; D gene ambiguous. Germline CDR1 SGDLS, CDR2 YYNGEE. CDR3 length: 14 residues. Between the trimmed V and J ends, which lost 0 bases and 5 bases, there was a span of 11 bases. DNA of the CDR3: TGTGCCAGCAGCGTAGGATACAGCGGAACTGAAGCTTTCTTT. Translation: CASSVGYSGTEAFF.

This clone was counted only a few times. The same CDR3 arises from other DNA sequences in this sample as well. The chain has TRBV9 and TRBJ2-1; D not certain. CDR1 and CDR2 from the germline V gene are SGDLS and YYNGEE. The CDR3 length is 14 residues. V was shortened by 2 bases and J by 0 bases, with 6 bases between the two germline ends. Written as DNA, the CDR3 is TGTGCCAGCAGCGTGAGTAGCTCCTACAATGAGCAGTTCTTC. Its protein product is CASSVSSSYNEQFF.

The chain has TRBV9 and TRBJ2-7; TRBD1 agrees at 12 bases. Germline-derived CDR1 and CDR2 are SGDLS and YYNGEE. J gave up 3 bases and V 3 bases, and 4 bases lay outside the gene matches. The CDR3 is made up of 15 amino acids. The CDR3 here is CASSAGTGGFYEQYF. In DNA form, the CDR3 reads TGTGCCAGCAGCGCTGGGACAGGGGGCTTCTACGAGCAGTACTTC.

A few counts support this clone. The chain combines TRBV19 with TRBJ2-7; the D gene is possibly TRBD1 (6 bases). The CDR3 is 13 residues long. Germline V gene sequence: CDR1 LNHDA, CDR2 SQIVND (reference sequence). Trimming took off 4 bases at V and 2 bases at J, with 9 bases between the two ends. The CDR3 loop reads CASSKGDTYEQYF. The CDR3 DNA is TGTGCCAGTAGTAAGGGGGACACCTACGAGCAGTACTTC.

The rearrangement links TRBV6-5 to TRBJ1-1, with a weak D call TRBD1 (6 bases). V was pared by 7 bases and J by 6 bases, with 15 bases between. Per the germline V gene, CDR1 is MNHEY and CDR2 is SVGAGI. CDR3 length: 13 residues. In nucleotides, the CDR3 is TGTGCCAGCAAACAGGGCGTTAGGCCTGAAGCTTTCTTT. The encoded protein is CASKQGVRPEAFF.

V gene TRBV27 combines with J gene TRBJ1-4, with TRBD1 identical over 9 bases. Germline-derived CDR1 and CDR2 are MNHEY and SMNVEV (reference sequence). Trimming took 4 bases from V and 8 from J; bases not matched to a gene: 8. The CDR3 length is 15 residues. In DNA form, the CDR3 reads TGTGCCAGCAGTTCGACAGGGGGTCCAAGGGAAAAACTGTTTTTT. Its protein product is CASSSTGGPREKLFF.

This clone was observed a few times. The V call is TRBV28, the J call TRBJ1-4; 7 bases fit TRBD1. Germline CDR1 MDHEN, CDR2 SYDVKM. There are 14 residues in the CDR3. Trimming cost V 6 bases and J 4 bases; bases outside gene matches: 5. The CDR3 coding sequence is TGTGCCAGCAGCGCGGACAGGCGTAATGAAAAACTGTTTTTT. Translated: CASSADRRNEKLFF. The complete variable domain, with remaining parts taken from reference TRBV28 and TRBJ1-4, reads DVKVTQSSRYLVKRTGEKVFLECVQDMDHENMFWYRQDPGLGLRLIYFSYDVKMKEKGDIPEGYSVSREKKERFSLILESASTNQTSMYLCASSADRRNEKLFFGSGTQLSVL.

The rearrangement links TRBV18 to TRBJ1-4; the D is unclear. Per the germline V gene, CDR1 is KGHSH and CDR2 is LQKENI. Trimming shortened V by 4 bases and J by 7 bases, and 19 bases separated the two germline ends. CDR3 length equals 16 residues. The CDR3 reads CASSRFESRGGEKLFF. CDR3 bases: TGTGCCAGCTCACGGTTTGAGTCGCGTGGAGGTGAAAAACTGTTTTTT.

V and J are TRBV7-2 and TRBJ1-2; TRBD1 agrees at 7 bases. V lost 5 bases, J lost 5 bases, and 8 bases stayed unmatched. The germline gives CDR1 SGHTA, CDR2 FQGNSA. This CDR3 has 14 residues. The CDR3 DNA reads as TGTGCCAGCAGCCGGAAACAGGGGACATATGGCTACACCTTC. This translates into CASSRKQGTYGYTF.

This clone has a handful of counts. The chain combines TRBV2 with TRBJ2-4; TRBD1 aligns across 9 bases. The germline CDR1 and CDR2 sequences are SNHLY and FYNNEI. V was clipped by 6 bases and J by 7 bases; unmatched bases: 7. CDR3 length equals 14 residues. DNA of the CDR3: TGTGCCAGCAGGGACAGGGGATGGGGGAACATTCAGTACTTC. Protein: CASRDRGWGNIQYF.